Detailed here is one TCR beta chain. Its antigen is still unknown. Some clones are missing from TCRdb's copy, which holds only in-frame ones; the method was immunoSEQ multiplex PCR. The table lists some 2,500 clones, roughly two thirds of them singletons. This entry comes from a study of CD8 T cell repertoires and HIV-1 epitope variants. Study-level information: Tested: three Gag epitope families, Nef HW9 and YT9. 1M T cells were kept uncultured as a baseline.

Findings of the study overall: Of fewer than 10 antigen-specific beta clonotypes, five to seven appeared to cross-react with escape variants. Beta chains alone show antigen proliferation, not cytokine profile or function.

The sequencing input was cultured CD8+ T cells derived from PBMCs. The receptor's source is a male donor with HIV.

Here the CDR3 reads CASSPGGSYISYEQYF. CDR3 in DNA: TGTGCCAGCAGCCCAGGGGGCTCTTATATATCCTACGAGCAGTACTTC. The V call is TRBV5-6, the J call TRBJ2-7; 8 nucleotides match TRBD1. The CDR3 sequence is 16 residues long. Trimming at V came to 4 bases and at J to 1 base, leaving 10 bases not matched to a gene. CDR1 is SGHDT and CDR2 is YYEEEE in the germline V gene.